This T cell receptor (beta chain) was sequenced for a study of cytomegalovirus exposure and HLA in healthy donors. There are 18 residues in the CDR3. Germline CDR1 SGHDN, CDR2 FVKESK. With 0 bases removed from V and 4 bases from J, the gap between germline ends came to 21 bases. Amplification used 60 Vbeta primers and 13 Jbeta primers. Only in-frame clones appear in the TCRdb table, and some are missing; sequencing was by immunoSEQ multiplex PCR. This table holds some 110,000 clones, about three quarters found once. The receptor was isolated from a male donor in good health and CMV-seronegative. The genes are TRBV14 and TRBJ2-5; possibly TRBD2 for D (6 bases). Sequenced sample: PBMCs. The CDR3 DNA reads TGTGCCAGCAGCCAAGACCCGTCCTTCGGGGGAGAGATAGAGACCCAGTACTTC. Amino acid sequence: CASSQDPSFGGEIETQYF.